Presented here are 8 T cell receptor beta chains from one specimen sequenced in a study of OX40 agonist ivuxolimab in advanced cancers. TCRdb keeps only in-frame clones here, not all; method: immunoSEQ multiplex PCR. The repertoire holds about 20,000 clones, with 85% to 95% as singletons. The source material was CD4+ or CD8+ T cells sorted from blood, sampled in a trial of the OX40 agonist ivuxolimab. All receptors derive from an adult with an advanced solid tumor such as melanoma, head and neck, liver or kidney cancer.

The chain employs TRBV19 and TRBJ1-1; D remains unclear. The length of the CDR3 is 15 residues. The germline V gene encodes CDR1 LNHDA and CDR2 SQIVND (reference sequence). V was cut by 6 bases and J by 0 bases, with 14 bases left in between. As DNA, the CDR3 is TGTGCCAGTAGGCCCCGGAATGGCCTGAACACTGAAGCTTTCTTT. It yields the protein CASRPRNGLNTEAFF.

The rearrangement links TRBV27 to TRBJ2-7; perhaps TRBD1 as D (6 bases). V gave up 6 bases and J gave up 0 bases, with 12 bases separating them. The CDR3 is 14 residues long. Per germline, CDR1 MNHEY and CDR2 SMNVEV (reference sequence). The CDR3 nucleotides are TGTGCCAGCAGCAGCCAGGGGCTCTCCTACGAGCAGTACTTC. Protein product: CASSSQGLSYEQYF.

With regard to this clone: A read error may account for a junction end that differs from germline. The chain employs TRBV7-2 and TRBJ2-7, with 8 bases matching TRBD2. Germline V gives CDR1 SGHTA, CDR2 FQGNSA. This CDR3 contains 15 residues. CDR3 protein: CASSFLPAGEDEQYF. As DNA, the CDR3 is TGCGCCAGCAGCTTTCTCCCAGCGGGGGAAGACGAGCAGTACTTC.

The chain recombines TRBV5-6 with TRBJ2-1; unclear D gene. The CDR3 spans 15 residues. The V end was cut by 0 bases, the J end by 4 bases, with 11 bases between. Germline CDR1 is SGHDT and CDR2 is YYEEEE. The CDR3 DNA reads TGTGCCAGCAGCTTGGCCCGGGTTCCTTACAATGAGCAGTTCTTC. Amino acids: CASSLARVPYNEQFF.

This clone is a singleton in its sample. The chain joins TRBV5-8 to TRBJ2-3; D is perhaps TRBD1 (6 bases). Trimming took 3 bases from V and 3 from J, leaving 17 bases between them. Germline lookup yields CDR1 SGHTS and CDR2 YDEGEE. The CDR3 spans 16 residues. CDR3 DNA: TGTGCCAGCAGCTCTGCAGGGGAAGAGAAGACAGATACGCAGTATTTT. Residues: CASSSAGEEKTDTQYF.

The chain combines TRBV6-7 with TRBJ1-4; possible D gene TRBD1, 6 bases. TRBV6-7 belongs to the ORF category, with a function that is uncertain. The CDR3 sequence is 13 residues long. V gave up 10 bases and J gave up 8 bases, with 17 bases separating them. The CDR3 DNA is TGTGCCAACCCACCGTCGAGGGGGGAAAAACTGTTTTTT. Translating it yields CANPPSRGEKLFF.

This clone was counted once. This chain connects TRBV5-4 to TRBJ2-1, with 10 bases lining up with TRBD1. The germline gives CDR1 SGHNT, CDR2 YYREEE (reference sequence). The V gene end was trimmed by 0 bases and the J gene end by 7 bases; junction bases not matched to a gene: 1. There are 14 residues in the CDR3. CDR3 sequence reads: CASSLGDRGNEQFF. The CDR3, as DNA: TGTGCCAGCAGCTTGGGGGACAGGGGAAATGAGCAGTTCTTC. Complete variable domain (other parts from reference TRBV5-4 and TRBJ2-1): ETGVTQSPTHLIKTRGQQVTLRCSSQSGHNTVSWYQQALGQGPQFIFQYYREEENGRGNFPPRFSGLQFPNYSSELNVNALELDDSALYLCASSLGDRGNEQFFGPGTRLTVL.

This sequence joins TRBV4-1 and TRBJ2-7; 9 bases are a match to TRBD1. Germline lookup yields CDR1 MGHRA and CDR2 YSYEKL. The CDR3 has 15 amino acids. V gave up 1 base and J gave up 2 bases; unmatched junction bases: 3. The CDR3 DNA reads TGCGCCAGCAGCCAAGGACAGGGGGTTCCCTACGAGCAGTACTTC. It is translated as CASSQGQGVPYEQYF.